The 12 T cell receptor beta chains reported below all come from one sample, sequenced in a study of blood T cell repertoires in COVID-19. The assay was immunoSEQ multiplex PCR, and TCRdb's table has in-frame clones only and misses some. The data hold more than 20,000 clones, with roughly nine tenths observed a single time. Material: peripheral blood. The receptors stem from a human donor with active COVID-19. The donor label of this sample is uncertain.

V is TRBV15 and J is TRBJ2-1; 13 bases are shared with TRBD2. Per the germline V gene, CDR1 is LNHNV and CDR2 is YYDKDF (reference sequence). The CDR3 runs 16 residues. J lost 6 bases, V lost 1 base, and 3 bases had no gene match. CDR3 DNA: TGTGCCACCAGCAGAGCCGGGACTAGCGGGACCAATGAGCAGTTCTTC. It is translated as CATSRAGTSGTNEQFF.

This clone has only one observation. The gene calls are TRBV18 and TRBJ1-6; TRBD1 matches 10 bases. CDR3 length: 15 residues. Germline lookup yields CDR1 KGHSH and CDR2 LQKENI. J gave up 10 bases and V 1 base, and 4 bases lay outside the gene matches. As DNA, the CDR3 is TGTGCCAGCTCACCACAGGGACAGGGGCAATCACCCCTCCACTTT. Encoded protein: CASSPQGQGQSPLHF. Combining the CDR3 with reference TRBV18 and TRBJ1-6 gives the whole variable domain NAGVMQNPRHLVRRRGQEARLRCSPMKGHSHVYWYRQLPEEGLKFMVYLQKENIIDESGMPKERFSAEFPKEGPSILRIQQVVRGDSAAYFCASSPQGQGQSPLHFGNGTRLTVT.

This chain uses TRBV19 with TRBJ1-1, with D hard to call. The CDR3 runs 13 residues. Trimming left V 6 bases short and J 3 bases short, with 11 bases between. CDR1 is LNHDA, CDR2 SQIVND, per germline (reference sequence). The chain's CDR3 is CASSRQLDTEAFF. CDR3 bases: TGTGCCAGTAGCAGACAATTAGACACTGAAGCTTTCTTT.

This rearrangement joins TRBV18 to TRBJ2-7; no definite D call. Trimming removed 0 bases from V and 2 bases from J, with 8 bases in between. The CDR3 contains 14 residues. The germline CDR1 and CDR2 sequences are KGHSH and LQKENI. DNA of the CDR3: TGTGCCAGCTCACCACCGGCTCAGGCCTACGAGCAGTACTTC. The encoded protein is CASSPPAQAYEQYF.

The CDR3 sequence is CASGLQGGTDTQYF. The CDR3, as DNA: TGTGCTAGTGGTTTGCAGGGGGGCACAGATACGCAGTATTTT. V usage is TRBV12-5 and J usage is TRBJ2-3; TRBD1 matches 7 bases. The CDR3 totals 14 residues. Trimming took 2 bases from V and 1 from J; bases not matched to a gene: 0. From germline, CDR1 is LGHNT and CDR2 FRNRAP.

The gene calls are TRBV7-9 and TRBJ1-1; 9 nucleotides match TRBD1. V lost 5 bases, J lost 7 bases, and 23 bases stayed unmatched. This CDR3 contains 19 residues. CDR1 is SEHNR, CDR2 FQNEAQ, per germline (reference sequence). The CDR3 loop is CASSATRDRESSGVVEAFF. DNA for the CDR3: TGTGCCAGCAGCGCTACCCGGGACAGGGAGTCCTCGGGGGTCGTTGAAGCTTTCTTT. Full variable domain (remainder filled in from reference TRBV7-9 and TRBJ1-1): DTGVSQNPRHKITKRGQNVTFRCDPISEHNRLYWYRQTLGQGPEFLTYFQNEAQLEKSRLLSDRFSAERPKGSFSTLEIQRTEQGDSAMYLCASSATRDRESSGVVEAFFGQGTRLTVV.

The genes are TRBV10-2 and TRBJ2-6; 9 bases line up with TRBD1. Germline CDR1 and CDR2: WSHSY and SAAADI. The CDR3 runs to 16 residues. Unmatched junction bases numbered 4, after V lost 6 bases and J lost 1 base. The CDR3 region is CASSGQGISGANVLTF. CDR3 sequence (DNA): TGCGCCAGCAGCGGACAGGGGATATCTGGGGCCAACGTCCTGACTTTC.

The chain has TRBV6-2 or TRBV6-3 and TRBJ2-1; 13 nucleotides agree with TRBD2. J lost 9 bases, V lost 5 bases, and 7 bases had no gene match. This CDR3 is built from 15 residues. Germline V lookup: CDR1 MNHEY, CDR2 SVGEGT. CDR3 protein: CASSQLAGGRAEQFF. DNA of the CDR3: TGTGCCAGCAGTCAACTAGCGGGAGGGCGGGCTGAGCAGTTCTTC.

The gene calls are TRBV19 and TRBJ1-1, with D uncertain. In germline, CDR1 is LNHDA, CDR2 SQIVND (reference sequence). The CDR3 loop spans 13 amino acids. The V and J ends lost 3 bases and 8 bases respectively, with 13 bases between them. CDR3 residues: CASSIISGSEAFF. The CDR3, as DNA: TGTGCCAGTAGTATCATTTCGGGGTCGGAAGCTTTCTTT. Full variable domain (rest looked up from reference TRBV19 and TRBJ1-1): DGGITQSPKYLFRKEGQNVTLSCEQNLNHDAMYWYRQDPGQGLRLIYYSQIVNDFQKGDIAEGYSVSREKKESFPLTVTSAQKNPTAFYLCASSIISGSEAFFGQGTRLTVV.

This clone came up once. This chain joins TRBV7-2 and TRBJ1-1, with D hard to call. Deletions cut 0 bases from V and 5 bases from J, with 25 bases between. The CDR3 has 19 amino acids. CDR1 SGHTA and CDR2 FQGNSA come from the germline V gene. The CDR3 is CASSLARVGVGSGRTEAFF. In DNA, the CDR3 is TGTGCCAGCAGCTTAGCGCGGGTGGGTGTGGGTAGCGGGAGGACTGAAGCTTTCTTT. The full variable domain, completed using reference TRBV7-2 and TRBJ1-1, is GAGVSQSPSNKVTEKGKDVELRCDPISGHTALYWYRQSLGQGLEFLIYFQGNSAPDKSGLPSDRFSAERTGGSVSTLTIQRTQQEDSAVYLCASSLARVGVGSGRTEAFFGQGTRLTVV.

This clone has more than one count but fewer than ten. The V gene is TRBV10-3, the J gene TRBJ1-5; D is uncertain. Trimming stripped 3 bases from V and 15 bases from J, with 21 bases between. CDR1 is ENHRY and CDR2 is SYGVKD in the germline V gene. This CDR3 comprises 14 residues. In nucleotides, the CDR3 is TGTGCCATCAGTGATAATAGGGAGCCGGGCCGGCGGCATTTT. Encoded protein: CAISDNREPGRRHF.

V usage is TRBV11-2 and J usage is TRBJ2-7, with D possibly being TRBD2 (6 bases). V was clipped by 5 bases and J by 1 base, with 15 bases between them. Germline V lookup: CDR1 SGHAT, CDR2 FQNNGV. This CDR3 comprises 15 residues. CDR3 coding DNA: TGTGCCAGCAGCCACCGGGACTTCTTGTCCTACGAGCAGTACTTC. Its translation: CASSHRDFLSYEQYF.